This paragraph reports one T cell receptor beta chain. This specimen comes from a study of low-dose radiotherapy and immunotherapy resistance in tumors. The overall study: Members of Cohort 1 were treated with 0.5 Gy per fraction every 2 weeks. The prescribed total PTV dose was 6.5 Gy. Members of Cohort 2 were treated with 1 Gy per fraction every two weeks; their total was 13 Gy over 26 weeks. Intravenous ipilimumab 1 mg/kg every six weeks was given with nivolumab 240 mg every two weeks.

Described time point: before trial treatment. Nivolumab, ipilimumab, aspirin, low-dose cyclophosphamide and low-dose radiotherapy were given to donors. Priming of first-strand cDNA relied on TRAV- and TRBV-specific primers (covering alpha and beta chains). TCR amplification involved about 20 PCR cycles with a constant-region primer and V-primer adapter. TCRdb redid the calling of the reads with MiXCR, one entry per CDR3 protein. The table includes approximately 70,000 distinct CDR3 sequences, roughly 30% detected once. This CDR3 comprises 15 residues. Germline V gene data show CDR1 as KGHDR and CDR2 as SFDVKD. The J segment lost 3 bases and the V segment lost 4 bases, leaving 8 bases of the junction unmatched.

The specimen was PBMCs, collected before treatment. This rearrangement joins TRBV24-1 to TRBJ2-7; 7 nucleotides match TRBD2. The TCR sequence derives from a female donor with ovarian cancer. The CDR3 nucleotides read TGTGCCACCAGTGACCCTATTTCTAGCGGCTACGAGCAGTACTTC. Its translation is CATSDPISSGYEQYF.